This T cell receptor beta chain was profiled in a study of HIV-infected patients and healthy controls (dated by TCRdb to the mid-2010s). In the study overall: The study tested whether deep TCR repertoire sequencing of HIV patients' small blood samples could capture immune perturbation and reconstitution.

SuperScript III was used to reverse transcribe 500 ng RNA with primers targeting the alpha and beta constant regions. Alpha and beta chain libraries were generated separately via chain-specific third strand synthesis with multiplexing indices. To avoid primer bias, the protocol used one single primer pair to amplify every rearrangement within a chain, and the protocol also attached molecular barcodes to each cDNA molecule. Purified cDNA was ligated with T4 RNA Ligase 1 onto a 5' RACE adapter bearing a random hexamer and the SP2 sequencing primer site. Second strand synthesis was primed from the SP2 site with Phusion polymerase, using slow temperature ramps to favor optimal annealing. Two random hexamer sequences, both added before amplification and joined together, made up the 12-nucleotide barcode of each molecule. A brief initial PCR introduced P5 and P7 adapter elements together with a second index, and a roughly 20-cycle amplification PCR using P5s and P7 primers was subsequently performed. Libraries received about 26 PCR cycles in total, were quantified on a Qubit, sized on a Bioanalyzer, and diluted to 4 nM. Normalized libraries were sequenced on an Illumina MiSeq with 2 x 250 paired-end kits. Reverse transcription reactions underwent purification over MinElute columns, with elution into around 10 ul Tris-Cl. Adapter ligations ran for under 30 hours at 16 degrees C and were afterwards cleaned with AMPure XP beads at a 1:1 ratio. Regarding the original processing steps: A modified Decombinator that output V, J, insert and barcode information was used to process the demultiplexed FASTQ files. Sequences that shared a barcode but differed from the dominant sequence were discarded as errors, and original cDNA molecules were estimated by counting barcodes clustered at Levenshtein distance 3. Downstream analyses used R packages ineq, vegan, igraph and RCytoscape, with IMGT nomenclature and CDR3 definitions. To avoid skew from clonal expansion, each TCR was counted once, and V gene usage was computed over distinct sequences. Unique CDR3 amino acid sequences within a donor were connected in similarity networks whenever two sequences differed by a single Levenshtein edit. Published HIV-specific CDR3s (around 90 alpha, 702 beta) and CMV-specific CDR3s (more than 12 alpha, over 200 beta) were compiled and searched for in the repertoires. It was shown by random subsampling to size-matched repertoires that the decreased diversity of patients was not caused by their lower sequence numbers. TCRdb redid the processing of the public reads, applying fastp at Q25 and MiXCR, and retained in-frame beta chains. CDR3 protein duplicates are merged, each entry listing the most common genes and DNA. The V and J calls here are based on TCRdb, not the publication. This sample has 15,000 to 20,000 distinct CDR3 sequences in its table, and roughly 9.5% of those were observed once. 6.5% of the sample belongs to the ten largest clones.

Whole blood was used without fractionating the cells, so the repertoire represented all peripheral T cells without sorting. Ten uninfected healthy donors were sampled as controls, and four of these ten donors were sampled twice two to three months apart. For RNA extraction, less than 3 ml of peripheral blood was drawn into Tempus tubes. Residual genomic DNA was removed with the TURBO-DNase kit and globin mRNA was depleted with GLOBINclear. This clonotype was detected many times. No cognate antigen has been identified for it. No base quality values were provided; no much bigger clone lies one nucleotide off. General findings and caveats noted by the study authors: By Jaccard index and by the count of highly shared sequences, healthy controls shared more CDR3s between individuals than HIV+ patients did. Significantly higher mean Gini indices were seen in HIV-infected repertoires than in controls, possibly reflecting oligoclonality. Differing numbers of distinct sequences in patients and controls hindered comparison, and size-matching assigned excessive weight to rare events in the HIV-infected data. Donor HLA types were not determined in the study. MAIT cell alpha-chain CDR3s were found at high frequency in healthy controls but were severely depleted in HIV+ repertoires. In the samples, alpha-beta chain pairing was left undetermined. Most CMV-associated CDR3s became more frequent during therapy, although their change was not significant, whereas HIV-associated CDR3s showed a significant decrease in frequency. Only sixteen HIV-infected individuals were processed, which the authors considered a major limit on how widely the findings apply. Eight alpha and eight beta V genes showed significantly different mean usage between HIV-infected patients and controls. The apparent post-therapy recovery of the Gini index in HIV-infected patients was not reproduced in size-matched repertoire data. Sequencing depth was restricted by the use of whole blood, which also prevented the dynamics of distinct T-cell subpopulations from being separated. Healthy control repertoires showed roughly threefold more distinct CDR3s and higher Shannon diversity than untreated HIV+ repertoires. Slight age and sex profile differences between the study cohorts did not explain the observed diversity differences.

The receptor was isolated from an adult in good health. Specimen: blood.

The CDR3: CASSSGLGGSRSYNEQFF. The DNA sequence reads TGTGCCAGCAGTTCGGGACTAGGGGGAAGCAGATCCTACAATGAGCAGTTCTTC. This sequence uses TRBV27 and TRBJ2-1, and 8 bases in between align with TRBD2. The junction shows trimming of 4 bases on V and 1 base on J, and the gene matches do not reach 12 bases of it. The CDR3 measures 18 amino acids from cysteine to phenylalanine. The read is trimmed to its CDR3 DNA, 54 bases read in frame from base 1. Sequences MNHEY (CDR1) and SMNVEV (CDR2) are obtained from the germline V gene (reference sequence).